This entry describes one T cell receptor (beta chain). This CDR3 region has 15 residues. With 1 base removed from V and 4 bases from J, the gap between germline ends came to 10 bases. Germline V gene data show CDR1 as MNHNS and CDR2 as SASEGT. Adults between about 18 and 95 years of age took part from 24 US areas. Cohorts were assigned according to the clinical history that participants reported. Those designated as exposed participants met a COVID-19 case within 2 weeks before study entry. Sequencing was performed with immunoSEQ multiplex PCR; in TCRdb, only in-frame clones are kept and a portion is missing. This sample has 200,000 or so clones, with approximately 88% found just once. The data were obtained in a study of blood T cell repertoires in COVID-19. Study-wide context: Sites in the United States, Italy and Spain provided acute and convalescent COVID-19 samples.

Sequencing was performed on PBMCs or T cells enriched from blood (not recorded which). The chain is built from TRBV6-1 and TRBJ2-2; a weak D match, TRBD2 (6 bases). The TCR comes from a woman aged 25 to 39 who had been exposed to COVID-19. The CDR3 is CASSEVSSGTGELFF. Written as DNA, the CDR3 is TGTGCCAGCAGTGAAGTGAGTAGCGGCACCGGGGAGCTGTTTTTT.